This record concerns one TCR beta chain sequence. Its antigen specificity is not known. Base-call qualities are not available, and no considerably larger clone is one nucleotide away. This entry is derived from a study of T cell responses to AZD1222 COVID-19 vaccine (dated by TCRdb to 2020 to 2022). For the study in its entirety: TCR sequencing was performed for more than 230 trial participants, of whom about 210 were given two doses of AZD1222 and some 25 were given two doses of MenACWY control vaccine. Trial participants were enrolled by age into 18-55, 56-69 and 70-plus year subgroups, with roughly 150, 30 and 60 TCR-sequenced participants respectively.

In light of the paper, this sample's time point label describes: about 28 days (+/-7) after the second vaccine dose. Because spike-specific TCR depth and breadth did not differ between the two schedules, AZD1222 recipients who got a second dose at roughly 4 weeks were pooled with those who got a second dose at roughly 12 weeks. Vaccinee samples were obtained from the UK trials COV001 and COV002, which included a single-blind randomized controlled phase 2/3 trial of AZD1222 (ChAdOx1 nCoV-19) in healthy adults. Trial participant PBMC samples were collected at day 0 and day 28 after the second dose for TCRbeta chain sequencing. The CDR3 holds 13 amino acids from the cysteine to the phenylalanine. The DNA shown is the 39-base CDR3, in frame from base 1. V drops 3 bases and J drops 5 bases, leaving 8 bases in between. The CDR3 regions of human TCRbeta chains were analyzed by immunosequencing. On the study's bioinformatics: Repertoire TCRs were matched against a reference library of SARS-CoV-2-specific TCRs generated with the MIRA antigen-specificity platform. Breadth was defined as the fraction of unique TCRs that were SARS-CoV-2-associated. Depth was defined as the fraction of total T cells that were SARS-CoV-2-associated. Each spike-specific TCR was assigned to its reactive spike region and to a CD4 or CD8 class using the MIRA data. Log10-transformed breadth and depth values were compared by one-way ANOVA with Sidak's multiple comparisons tests. The clones in this table, taken by TCRdb from immuneACCESS, are in-frame only. Not every clone is retained; where verified, under half of the shortfall comes from an unresolved V gene, and the cause of the rest is unknown. Clonal size and the V and J genes are those of that table, whereas D and trimming came from the DNA. Within this sample are around 150,000 clones, with roughly nine tenths of them counted one time only. Together, the top ten hold under 1.2% of the sample.

The research as a whole found: No day 14 peak-response samples were available, so repertoires were characterized only after the peak T cell response. After two AZD1222 doses, spike-specific TCR breadth and depth were significantly higher than at day 0 and than in MenACWY recipients. Reportedly, almost half of the unique spike-specific TCRs recognized epitopes lying outside the regions that are mutated in the B.1.351 and B.1.1.7 variants. Conclusions about previously exposed vaccinees were limited because only a handful of AZD1222 recipients were SARS-CoV-2 seropositive at baseline. Most participants were white British and females outnumbered males, and the authors suggested that clonal diversity may have been underestimated. The whole spike protein was spanned by vaccine-associated CD4 TCRs, and dominant responses were seen in regions 160-218 and 743-854. The 56-69-year group was small, and its depth increase did not reach significance, likely because of low power.

The source of this sequence is an adult who received the AZD1222 COVID-19 vaccine. The sample here was peripheral blood, taken 28 days after the second AZD1222 dose. This chain is built from TRBV12-3 or TRBV12-4 and TRBJ1-5; a weak D assignment points to TRBD1 (5 bases agree). The CDR3 corresponds to CASSLGPYQPQHF. The nucleotide sequence reads as follows: TGTGCCAGCAGTTTGGGGCCGTATCAGCCCCAGCATTTT.